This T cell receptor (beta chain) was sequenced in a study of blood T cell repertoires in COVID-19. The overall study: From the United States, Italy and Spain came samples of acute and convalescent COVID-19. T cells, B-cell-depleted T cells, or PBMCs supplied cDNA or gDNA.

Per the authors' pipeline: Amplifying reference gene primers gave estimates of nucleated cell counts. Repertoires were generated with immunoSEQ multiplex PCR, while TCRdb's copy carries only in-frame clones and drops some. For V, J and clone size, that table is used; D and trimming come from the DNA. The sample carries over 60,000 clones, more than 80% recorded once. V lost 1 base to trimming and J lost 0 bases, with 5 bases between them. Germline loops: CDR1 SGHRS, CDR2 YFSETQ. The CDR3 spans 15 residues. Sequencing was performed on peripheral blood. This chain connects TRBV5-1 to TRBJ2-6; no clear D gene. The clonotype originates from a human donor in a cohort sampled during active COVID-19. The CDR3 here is CASSLTSSGANVLTF. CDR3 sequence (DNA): TGCGCCAGCAGCTTGACCAGCTCTGGGGCCAACGTCCTGACTTTC.